Each of the 22 T cell receptor beta chains below was sequenced from the same sample in a study of response to subunit inactivated influenza vaccine. Via MiXCR, TCRdb re-called the RT-PCR reads, giving one row per CDR3 protein. The sample lists under 850,000 distinct CDR3 sequences, less than 20% occurring once. The sample consisted of PBMCs from blood, taken 4 to 6 days after vaccination. The source of these receptors is a man aged 45-65 years who received an inactivated influenza vaccine.

In its sample, this clonotype was seen a few times. V usage is TRBV5-1 and J usage is TRBJ1-1, with 8 bases lining up with TRBD1. The CDR3 has 16 amino acids. Germline lookup yields CDR1 SGHRS and CDR2 YFSETQ. With V trimmed by 5 bases and J by 2 bases, 11 bases remained unmatched. The CDR3 is CASRRGQGEINTEAFF. CDR3 nucleotides: TGCGCCAGCAGACGCGGACAGGGAGAAATTAACACTGAAGCTTTCTTT.

The CDR3 DNA is TGCAGTGCTCCAAGACAGGCGCCTGAAAAACTGTTTTTT. Translation: CSAPRQAPEKLFF. V usage is TRBV20-1 and J usage is TRBJ1-4; tentative D call: TRBD1 (6 bases). V was clipped by 5 bases and J by 7 bases, with 14 bases between them. Germline V gene data show CDR1 as DFQATT and CDR2 as SNEGSKA (reference sequence). The CDR3 contains 13 residues.

The chain recombines TRBV12-3 or TRBV12-4 with TRBJ2-6; no definite D call. CDR3 length: 16 residues. V dropped 2 bases and J dropped 2 bases, with 10 bases sitting between them. The CDR3 is CASSLFFRTGANVLTF. CDR3 DNA: TGTGCCAGCAGTTTATTTTTTAGGACTGGGGCCAACGTCCTGACTTTC.

This clonotype was recorded a few times. This chain connects TRBV3-1 to TRBJ1-1; perhaps TRBD1 as D (5 bases). The CDR3 loop spans 15 amino acids. V lost 5 bases, J lost 3 bases, and 16 bases lay in between. Germline V gene lookup returns CDR1 LGHDT and CDR2 YNNKEL (reference sequence). CDR3 nucleotides: TGTGCCAGCAGCACCTTAACTGGGGCCGACACTGAAGCTTTCTTT. It yields the protein CASSTLTGADTEAFF. The full variable domain, its missing parts supplied by reference TRBV3-1 and TRBJ1-1, is DTAVSQTPKYLVTQMGNDKSIKCEQNLGHDTMYWYKQDSKKFLKIMFSYNNKELIINETVPNRFSPKSPDKAHLNLHINSLELGDSAVYFCASSTLTGADTEAFFGQGTRLTVV.

The rearrangement links TRBV28 to TRBJ1-5; possibly TRBD1 for D (5 bases). CDR3 length: 13 residues. Trimming removed 7 bases at V and 9 bases at J, with 16 bases between. Germline V gene sequence: CDR1 MDHEN, CDR2 SYDVKM. The CDR3 sequence is CASKMTEGRPQHF. The CDR3 DNA reads TGTGCCAGCAAAATGACAGAGGGGCGGCCCCAGCATTTT.

This clonotype was picked up a small number of times. The chain joins TRBV20-1 to TRBJ2-7; D gene uncertain. The germline V gene encodes CDR1 DFQATT and CDR2 SNEGSKA (reference sequence). With 5 bases removed from V and 0 bases from J, the gap between germline ends came to 11 bases. The CDR3 sequence is 13 residues long. CDR3 in DNA: TGCAGTGCTCCCGGCAGTACCTCCTACGAGCAGTACTTC. Residues: CSAPGSTSYEQYF.

This clonotype occurred once. This may stem from a read error, because a much larger clone lies one nucleotide away. The V and J genes are TRBV29-1 and TRBJ2-7, with TRBD1 matching 9 bases. CDR1 and CDR2 (germline): SQVTM, ANQGSEA. The CDR3 is 13 amino acids. The CDR3 DNA reads as TGCAGCGTTGCGGGACAGGGTACCTACGAGCAGAACTTC. Translating gives CSVAGQGTYEQNF.

There are many counts of this clonotype. The V call is TRBV7-8, the J call TRBJ1-6; D remains ambiguous. The ends were cut back, 4 bases at V and 2 bases at J, with 12 bases in the middle. This CDR3 has 16 residues. The germline V gene has CDR1 SGHVS and CDR2 FQNEAQ. The CDR3: CASSSVARPYNSPLHF. CDR3 sequence (DNA): TGTGCCAGCAGCTCCGTGGCCAGACCCTATAATTCACCCCTCCACTTT.

The chain has TRBV11-3 and TRBJ2-7, with D tentatively TRBD2 (6 bases). Germline V gives CDR1 SGHNT, CDR2 YENEEA. The CDR3 is 14 amino acids. The germline V and J ends were trimmed by 8 bases and 0 bases, with 14 bases remaining between them. The CDR3 is CASGHGTHSYEQYF. The CDR3 DNA is TGTGCCAGCGGTCACGGGACTCACTCCTACGAGCAGTACTTC. Together with reference TRBV11-3 and TRBJ2-7, the CDR3 gives the full variable domain: EAGVVQSPRYKIIEKKQPVAFWCNPISGHNTLYWYLQNLGQGPELLIRYENEEAVDDSQLPKDRFSAERLKGVDSTLKIQPAELGDSAVYLCASGHGTHSYEQYFGPGTRLTVT.

This clonotype showed up many times. This rearrangement joins TRBV20-1 to TRBJ2-3; TRBD2 agrees at 8 bases. The germline CDR1 and CDR2 sequences are DFQATT and SNEGSKA (reference sequence). Trimming at V came to 0 bases and at J to 4 bases, leaving 9 bases not matched to a gene. This CDR3 region has 16 residues. In DNA form, the CDR3 reads TGCAGTGCTAGAGATCATCAGCGGGAGTACTCAGATACGCAGTATTTT. The encoded protein is CSARDHQREYSDTQYF.

This chain joins TRBV6-5 and TRBJ1-6; unclear D gene. The CDR3 runs 15 residues. Germline values: CDR1 MNHEY, CDR2 SVGAGI. Between the trimmed V and J ends, which lost 0 bases and 14 bases, there was a span of 17 bases. The CDR3 coding sequence is TGTGCCAGCAGTTACTCCGGGCAGGAGGATGGAGCCCTCCACTTT. It specifies CASSYSGQEDGALHF.

The J gene is TRBJ2-5, the V gene TRBV4-2; TRBD2 agrees at 9 bases. Germline values: CDR1 LGHNA, CDR2 YNFKEQ. The CDR3 runs to 15 residues. Trimming cost V 3 bases and J 2 bases; bases outside gene matches: 4. Here the CDR3 reads CASSQRAGGQETQYF. Here the CDR3 DNA reads TGTGCCAGCAGCCAGAGAGCGGGGGGACAAGAGACCCAGTACTTC.

This clonotype has ten or more counts. The genes are TRBV20-1 and TRBJ2-1; a possible D gene is TRBD2 (6 bases). CDR1 is DFQATT, CDR2 SNEGSKA, per germline (reference sequence). The CDR3 extends over 13 amino acids. The CDR3 sequence is CRARPSVYNEQFF. The DNA of the CDR3 is TGCAGGGCAAGACCTAGCGTATACAATGAGCAGTTCTTC.

There are a few counts of this clonotype. This sequence joins TRBV6-5 and TRBJ2-7; TRBD1 might be the D (6 bases). In germline, CDR1 is MNHEY, CDR2 SVGAGI. Deletions cut 2 bases from V and 3 bases from J, with 14 bases between. This CDR3 contains 15 residues. CDR3 sequence reads: CASSYTRQEHYEQYF. The CDR3 DNA reads as TGTGCCAGCAGTTACACAAGACAGGAGCACTACGAGCAGTACTTC.

This rearrangement joins TRBV2 to TRBJ2-1; 12 positions match TRBD2. The CDR3 loop spans 16 amino acids. Germline V lookup: CDR1 SNHLY, CDR2 FYNNEI. With V trimmed by 2 bases and J by 5 bases, 4 bases remained unmatched. The chain's CDR3 is CASSEPRLAGDNEQFF. DNA for the CDR3: TGTGCCAGCAGTGAACCCAGACTAGCGGGAGACAATGAGCAGTTCTTC. Drawing the rest from reference TRBV2 and TRBJ2-1, the complete variable domain is EPEVTQTPSHQVTQMGQEVILRCVPISNHLYFYWYRQILGQKVEFLVSFYNNEISEKSEIFDDQFSVERPDGSNFTLKIRSTKLEDSAMYFCASSEPRLAGDNEQFFGPGTRLTVL.

The V and J genes are TRBV20-1 and TRBJ2-3, with 10 bases identical to TRBD2. Losses at the gene ends were 0 bases for V and 3 bases for J; bases not matched to a gene: 6. This CDR3 is 16 amino acids long. Germline loops: CDR1 DFQATT, CDR2 SNEGSKA (reference sequence). This CDR3 is CSARDPASGSTDTQYF. In nucleotides, the CDR3 is TGCAGTGCTAGAGATCCGGCTAGCGGGAGTACAGATACGCAGTATTTT.

This rearrangement joins TRBV4-1 to TRBJ1-2, with TRBD1 identical over 8 bases. The CDR3 extends over 16 amino acids. J was trimmed by 5 bases and V by 3 bases; bases with no gene match: 11. Germline V gene lookup returns CDR1 MGHRA and CDR2 YSYEKL. The CDR3 nucleotides read TGCGCCAGCAGCCATCCAGCCAGGGGGCCTGGGTATGGCTACACCTTC. Its protein is CASSHPARGPGYGYTF.

This chain uses TRBV11-2 with TRBJ2-5; TRBD2 aligns across 9 bases. The CDR3 length is 17 residues. The J segment lost 5 bases and the V segment lost 0 bases, leaving 10 bases of the junction unmatched. The germline gives CDR1 SGHAT, CDR2 FQNNGV. This CDR3 reads CASSLDSGAGGKETQYF. Here the CDR3 DNA reads TGTGCCAGCAGCTTAGATTCCGGAGCGGGGGGCAAGGAGACCCAGTACTTC.

The CDR3 is CASSSTPYLGRDSPLHF. CDR3 nucleotides: TGTGCCAGCAGTTCCACCCCTTACCTGGGGCGTGATTCACCCCTCCACTTT. The chain uses TRBV6-5 and TRBJ1-6, with D possibly being TRBD1 (5 bases). Looked up from germline, CDR1 is MNHEY and CDR2 is SVGAGI. Trimming cost V 4 bases and J 8 bases, with 21 bases left between them. This CDR3 spans 17 amino acids.

This clonotype was counted many times. The V gene is TRBV12-3 or TRBV12-4, the J gene TRBJ1-4, with D perhaps matching TRBD1 (5 bases). V was clipped by 6 bases and J by 8 bases, with 16 bases between them. The CDR3 is made up of 14 amino acids. The CDR3 DNA sequence: TGTGCCAGCAGGGGGGACCTAACGGAGGAAAAACTGTTTTTT. Its translation: CASRGDLTEEKLFF.

Remarks on this clonotype: A much larger clone differs from this one at a single base, so this may be a read error. The chain joins TRBV12-3 or TRBV12-4 to TRBJ2-3; D is uncertain. This CDR3 contains 13 residues. This chain's CDR3 is CASTMTNSDTQDF. Written as DNA, the CDR3 is TGTGCCAGCACGATGACAAATTCAGATACGCAGGATTTT.

The chain is built from TRBV4-3 and TRBJ1-3; no definite D call. Germline V gives CDR1 LGHNA, CDR2 YSLEER. This CDR3 comprises 16 residues. V was clipped by 0 bases and J by 0 bases, with 9 bases between them. The CDR3 is CASSQEPESSGNTIYF. CDR3 DNA: TGCGCCAGCAGCCAAGAGCCAGAGAGCTCTGGAAACACCATATATTTT.